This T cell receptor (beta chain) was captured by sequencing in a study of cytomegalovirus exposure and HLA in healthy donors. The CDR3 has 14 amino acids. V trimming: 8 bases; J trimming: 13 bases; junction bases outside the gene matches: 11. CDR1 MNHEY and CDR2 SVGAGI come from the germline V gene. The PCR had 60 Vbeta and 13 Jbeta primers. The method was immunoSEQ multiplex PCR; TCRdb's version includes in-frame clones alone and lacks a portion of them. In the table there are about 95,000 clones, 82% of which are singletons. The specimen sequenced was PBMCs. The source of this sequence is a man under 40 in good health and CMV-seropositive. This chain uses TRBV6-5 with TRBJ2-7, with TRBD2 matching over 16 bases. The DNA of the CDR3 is TGTGCCAGCTTCGTGGGACTAGCGGGAGGGCCAGTATACTTC. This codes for CASFVGLAGGPVYF.